The entry that follows covers one T cell receptor (beta chain) sequence. Antigen specificity is unknown. The CDR3 is made up of 15 amino acids. V lost 0 bases, J lost 2 bases, and 12 bases lay in between. CDR1 and CDR2 from the germline V gene are SGDLS and YYNGEE. The study ran its PCR with 60 Vbeta and 13 Jbeta primers. As processed by the authors: A later analysis counted approximately 88 million unique TCR beta chains, around 10 million shared. Generated by immunoSEQ multiplex PCR, the TCRdb table keeps only in-frame clones and is missing some. V and J calls and clone size are given by that table; D and trimming were obtained from the DNA. The sample holds 60,000 to 80,000 clones, around 80% seen once. The sample originates from a study of cytomegalovirus exposure and HLA in healthy donors. Study findings and constraints: A later analysis showed that HLA-associated TCR beta chains had undergone more clonal expansion than equally common others. Apparent HLA restriction characterized most CMV-associated TCR beta chains in a later analysis.

The specimen was PBMCs. The TCR originated in a girl between 10 and 17 years old in good health and CMV-seropositive. The chain has TRBV9 and TRBJ2-7, with a weak D call TRBD2 (7 bases). Here the CDR3 reads CASSVGGGPPYEQYF. The CDR3 region has the DNA TGTGCCAGCAGCGTAGGGGGGGGGCCCCCCTACGAGCAGTACTTC. Together with reference TRBV9 and TRBJ2-7, the CDR3 gives the full variable domain: DSGVTQTPKHLITATGQRVTLRCSPRSGDLSVYWYQQSLDQGLQFLIQYYNGEERAKGNILERFSAQQFPDLHSELNLSSLELGDSALYFCASSVGGGPPYEQYFGPGTRLTVT.